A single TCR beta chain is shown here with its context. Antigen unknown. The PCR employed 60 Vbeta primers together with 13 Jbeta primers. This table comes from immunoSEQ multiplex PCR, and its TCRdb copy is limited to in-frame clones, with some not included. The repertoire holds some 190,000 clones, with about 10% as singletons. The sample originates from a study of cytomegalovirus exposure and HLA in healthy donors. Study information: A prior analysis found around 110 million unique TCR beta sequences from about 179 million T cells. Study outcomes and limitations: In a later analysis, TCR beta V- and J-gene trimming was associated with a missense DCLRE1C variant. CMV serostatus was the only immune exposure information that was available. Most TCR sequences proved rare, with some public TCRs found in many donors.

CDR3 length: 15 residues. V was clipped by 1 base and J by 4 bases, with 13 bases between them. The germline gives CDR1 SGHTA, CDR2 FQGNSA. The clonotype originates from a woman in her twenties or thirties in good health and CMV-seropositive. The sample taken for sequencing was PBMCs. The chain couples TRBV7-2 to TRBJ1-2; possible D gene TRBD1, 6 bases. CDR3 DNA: TGTGCCAGCAGCTTAGGGTCCGGGACAACCTATGGCTACACCTTC. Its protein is CASSLGSGTTYGYTF.